The subject of this entry is one T cell receptor (beta chain). This sample is part of a study of T cells in Graves' hyperthyroidism and ophthalmopathy. RNA transcripts were the template for amplifying TCR beta CDR3 regions. TCR CDR3 regions were first amplified by RT-PCR with HTBI primers. TCRdb re-derived calls from the multiplex PCR reads in MiXCR, one entry per CDR3 protein. The sample carries some 620,000 distinct CDR3 sequences, 15% to 20% recorded once. The J segment lost 2 bases and the V segment lost 0 bases, leaving 5 bases of the junction unmatched. Germline assignment: CDR1 SGHDT and CDR2 YYEEEE. The CDR3 is 16 residues long. No progression to ophthalmopathy during 18 months of follow-up defined stable disease. Diagnoses used clinical symptoms, serum thyroxine and TRAb, thyroid ultrasound and orbital computed tomography.

Sequenced material: blood. The V call is TRBV5-6, the J call TRBJ1-2, with TRBD1 matching over 9 bases. This receptor was identified in a young woman with Graves' hyperthyroidism. The CDR3 DNA is TGTGCCAGCAGCTTGGCGGGGACAGGGAGGAACTATGGCTACACCTTC. The encoded protein is CASSLAGTGRNYGYTF.